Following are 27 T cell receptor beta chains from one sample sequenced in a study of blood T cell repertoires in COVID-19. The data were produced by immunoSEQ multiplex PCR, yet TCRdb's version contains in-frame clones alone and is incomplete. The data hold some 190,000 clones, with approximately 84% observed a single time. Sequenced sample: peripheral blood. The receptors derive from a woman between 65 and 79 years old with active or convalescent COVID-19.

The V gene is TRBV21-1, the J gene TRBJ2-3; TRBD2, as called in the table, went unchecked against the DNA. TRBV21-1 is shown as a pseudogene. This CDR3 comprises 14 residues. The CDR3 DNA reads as TGTGCCATTGTCTTGGGGGGGGCGTCAGATACGCAGTATTTT. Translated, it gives CAIVLGGASDTQYF.

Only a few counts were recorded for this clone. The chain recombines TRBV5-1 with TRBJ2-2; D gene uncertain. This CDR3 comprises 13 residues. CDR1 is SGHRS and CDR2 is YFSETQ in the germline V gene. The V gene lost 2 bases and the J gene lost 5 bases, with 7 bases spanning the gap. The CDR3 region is CASSFYGTGELFF. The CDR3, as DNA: TGCGCCAGCAGCTTTTACGGGACCGGGGAGCTGTTTTTT.

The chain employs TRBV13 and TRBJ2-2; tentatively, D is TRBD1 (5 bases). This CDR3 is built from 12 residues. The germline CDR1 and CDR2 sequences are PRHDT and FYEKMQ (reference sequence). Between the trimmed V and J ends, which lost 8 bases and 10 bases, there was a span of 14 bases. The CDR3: CASGHRTLELFF. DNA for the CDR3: TGTGCCAGCGGACATAGAACTCTGGAGCTGTTTTTT. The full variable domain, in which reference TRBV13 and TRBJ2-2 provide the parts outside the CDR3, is AAGVIQSPRHLIKEKRETATLKCYPIPRHDTVYWYQQGPGQDPQFLISFYEKMQSDKGSIPDRFSAQQFSDYHSELNMSSLELGDSALYFCASGHRTLELFFGEGSRLTVL.

Here the CDR3 reads CASSLEGHNQPQHF. The CDR3, as DNA: TGCGCCAGCAGCTTGGAGGGACACAATCAGCCCCAGCATTTT. V usage is TRBV5-1 and J usage is TRBJ1-5; perhaps TRBD1 as D (6 bases). V was cut by 0 bases and J by 3 bases, with 7 bases left in between. The CDR3 covers 14 residues. Germline V gene data show CDR1 as SGHRS and CDR2 as YFSETQ. Drawing the rest from reference TRBV5-1 and TRBJ1-5, the complete variable domain is KAGVTQTPRYLIKTRGQQVTLSCSPISGHRSVSWYQQTPGQGLQFLFEYFSETQRNKGNFPGRFSGRQFSNSRSEMNVSTLELGDSALYLCASSLEGHNQPQHFGDGTRLSIL.

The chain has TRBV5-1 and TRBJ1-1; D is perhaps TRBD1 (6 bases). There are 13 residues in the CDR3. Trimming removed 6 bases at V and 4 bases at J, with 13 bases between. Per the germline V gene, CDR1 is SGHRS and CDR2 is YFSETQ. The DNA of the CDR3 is TGCGCCAGCACTTCGGGGGGCGGCACTGAAGCTTTCTTT. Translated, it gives CASTSGGGTEAFF.

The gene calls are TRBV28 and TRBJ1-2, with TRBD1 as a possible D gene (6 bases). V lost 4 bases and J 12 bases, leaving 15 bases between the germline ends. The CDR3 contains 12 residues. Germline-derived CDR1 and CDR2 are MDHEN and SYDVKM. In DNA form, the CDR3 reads TGTGCCAGCAGTTACAGGGTCGGTAAAGACACCTTC. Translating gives CASSYRVGKDTF.

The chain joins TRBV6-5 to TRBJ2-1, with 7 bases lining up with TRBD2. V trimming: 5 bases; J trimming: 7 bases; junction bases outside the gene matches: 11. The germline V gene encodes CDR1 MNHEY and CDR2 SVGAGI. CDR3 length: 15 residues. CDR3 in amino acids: CASSTSELWGNEQFF. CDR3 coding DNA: TGTGCCAGCAGTACTAGCGAGCTTTGGGGTAATGAGCAGTTCTTC.

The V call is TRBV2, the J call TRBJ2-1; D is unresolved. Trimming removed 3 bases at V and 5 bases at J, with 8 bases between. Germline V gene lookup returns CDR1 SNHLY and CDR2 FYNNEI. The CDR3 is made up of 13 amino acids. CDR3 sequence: CASSDYVDNEQFF. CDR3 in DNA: TGTGCCAGCAGTGACTATGTTGACAATGAGCAGTTCTTC. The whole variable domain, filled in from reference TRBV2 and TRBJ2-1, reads EPEVTQTPSHQVTQMGQEVILRCVPISNHLYFYWYRQILGQKVEFLVSFYNNEISEKSEIFDDQFSVERPDGSNFTLKIRSTKLEDSAMYFCASSDYVDNEQFFGPGTRLTVL.

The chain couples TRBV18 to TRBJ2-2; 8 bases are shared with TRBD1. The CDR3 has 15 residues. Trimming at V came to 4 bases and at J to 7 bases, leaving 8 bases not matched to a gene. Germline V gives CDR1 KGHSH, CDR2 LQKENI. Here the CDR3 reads CASSLGTGPGGELFF. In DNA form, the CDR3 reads TGTGCCAGCTCACTCGGGACAGGACCTGGCGGGGAGCTGTTTTTT.

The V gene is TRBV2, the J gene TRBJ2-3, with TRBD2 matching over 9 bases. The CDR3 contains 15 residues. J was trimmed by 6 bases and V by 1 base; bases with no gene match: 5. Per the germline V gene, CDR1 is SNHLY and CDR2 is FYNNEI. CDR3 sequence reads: CASSEVGGRVDTQYF. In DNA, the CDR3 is TGTGCCAGCAGTGAAGTGGGCGGGAGGGTTGATACGCAGTATTTT. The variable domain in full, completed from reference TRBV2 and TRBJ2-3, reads EPEVTQTPSHQVTQMGQEVILRCVPISNHLYFYWYRQILGQKVEFLVSFYNNEISEKSEIFDDQFSVERPDGSNFTLKIRSTKLEDSAMYFCASSEVGGRVDTQYFGPGTRLTVL.

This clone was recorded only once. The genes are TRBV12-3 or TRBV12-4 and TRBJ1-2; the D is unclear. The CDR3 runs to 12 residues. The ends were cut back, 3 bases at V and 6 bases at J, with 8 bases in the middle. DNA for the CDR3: TGTGCCAGCAGTTTGGGAGATGATGGCTACACCTTC. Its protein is CASSLGDDGYTF.

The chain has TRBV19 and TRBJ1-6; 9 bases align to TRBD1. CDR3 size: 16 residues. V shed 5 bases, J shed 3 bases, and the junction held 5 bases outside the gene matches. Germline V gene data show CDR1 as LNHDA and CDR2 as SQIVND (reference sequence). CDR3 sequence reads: CASSPWTGDYNSPLHF. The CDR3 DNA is TGTGCCAGTAGTCCTTGGACAGGGGACTATAATTCACCCCTCCACTTT.

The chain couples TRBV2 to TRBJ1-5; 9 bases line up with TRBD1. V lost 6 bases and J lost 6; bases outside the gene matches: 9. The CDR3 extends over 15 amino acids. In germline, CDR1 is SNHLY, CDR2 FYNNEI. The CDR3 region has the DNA TGTGCCAGCAGGACAGGGGGGGGTTCTGCTCAGCCCCAGCATTTT. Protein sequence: CASRTGGGSAQPQHF.

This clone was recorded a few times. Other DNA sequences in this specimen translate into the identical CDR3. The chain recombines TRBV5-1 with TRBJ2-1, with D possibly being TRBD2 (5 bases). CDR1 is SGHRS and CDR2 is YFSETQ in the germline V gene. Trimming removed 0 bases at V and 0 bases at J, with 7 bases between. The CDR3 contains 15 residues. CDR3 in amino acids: CASSLEGSSYNEQFF. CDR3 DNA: TGCGCCAGCAGCTTGGAAGGGAGCTCCTACAATGAGCAGTTCTTC.

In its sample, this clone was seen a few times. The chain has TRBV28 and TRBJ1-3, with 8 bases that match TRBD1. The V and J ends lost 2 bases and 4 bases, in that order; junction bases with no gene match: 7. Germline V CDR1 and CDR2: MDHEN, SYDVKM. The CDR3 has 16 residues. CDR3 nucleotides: TGTGCCAGCAGTTTACCCGGACAGGGTAAAGGAAACACCATATATTTT. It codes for CASSLPGQGKGNTIYF. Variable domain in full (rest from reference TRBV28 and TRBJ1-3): DVKVTQSSRYLVKRTGEKVFLECVQDMDHENMFWYRQDPGLGLRLIYFSYDVKMKEKGDIPEGYSVSREKKERFSLILESASTNQTSMYLCASSLPGQGKGNTIYFGEGSWLTVV.

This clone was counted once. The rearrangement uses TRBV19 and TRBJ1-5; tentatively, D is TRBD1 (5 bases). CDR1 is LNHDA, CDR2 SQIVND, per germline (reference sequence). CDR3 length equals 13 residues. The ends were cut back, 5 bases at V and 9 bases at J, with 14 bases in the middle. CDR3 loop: CASSAAGNPPQHF. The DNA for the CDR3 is TGTGCCAGTAGTGCCGCAGGGAACCCGCCCCAGCATTTT.

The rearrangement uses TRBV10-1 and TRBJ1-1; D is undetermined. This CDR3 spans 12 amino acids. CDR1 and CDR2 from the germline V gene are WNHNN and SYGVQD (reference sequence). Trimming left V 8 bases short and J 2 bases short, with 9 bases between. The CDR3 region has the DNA TGCGCCAGCTTTTTAGAAAACACTGAAGCTTTCTTT. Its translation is CASFLENTEAFF.

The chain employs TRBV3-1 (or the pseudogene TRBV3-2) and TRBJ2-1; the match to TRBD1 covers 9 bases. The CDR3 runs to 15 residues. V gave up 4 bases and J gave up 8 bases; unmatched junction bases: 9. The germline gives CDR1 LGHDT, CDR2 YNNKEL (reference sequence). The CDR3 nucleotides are TGTGCCAGCAGCCGTCCGACAGGGGGTATCGATGAGCAGTTCTTC. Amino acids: CASSRPTGGIDEQFF.

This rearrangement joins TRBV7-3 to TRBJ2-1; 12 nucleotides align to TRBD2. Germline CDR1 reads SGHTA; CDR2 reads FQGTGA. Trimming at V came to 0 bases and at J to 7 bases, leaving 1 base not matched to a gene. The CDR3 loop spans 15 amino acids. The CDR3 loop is CASSLTGTSGNEQFF. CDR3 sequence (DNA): TGTGCCAGCAGCTTAACAGGGACTAGCGGGAATGAGCAGTTCTTC. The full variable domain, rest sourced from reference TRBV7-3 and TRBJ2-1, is GAGVSQTPSNKVTEKGKYVELRCDPISGHTALYWYRQSLGQGPEFLIYFQGTGAADDSGLPNDRFFAVRPEGSVSTLKIQRTERGDSAVYLCASSLTGTSGNEQFFGPGTRLTVL.

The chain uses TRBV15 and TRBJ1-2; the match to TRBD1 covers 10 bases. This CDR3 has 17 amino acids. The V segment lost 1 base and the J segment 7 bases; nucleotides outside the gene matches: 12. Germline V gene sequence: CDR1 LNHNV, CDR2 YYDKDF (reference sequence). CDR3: CATSRVIGTGALGGYTF. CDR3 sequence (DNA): TGTGCCACCAGCAGAGTCATAGGGACAGGGGCCTTAGGTGGCTACACCTTC.

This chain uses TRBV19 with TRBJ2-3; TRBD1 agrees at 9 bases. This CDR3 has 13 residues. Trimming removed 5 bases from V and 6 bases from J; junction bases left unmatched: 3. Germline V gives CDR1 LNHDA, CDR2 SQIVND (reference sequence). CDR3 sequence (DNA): TGTGCCAGTAGTCTGGACAGGGGCGATACGCAGTATTTT. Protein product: CASSLDRGDTQYF. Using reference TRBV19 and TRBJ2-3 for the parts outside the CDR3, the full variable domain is DGGITQSPKYLFRKEGQNVTLSCEQNLNHDAMYWYRQDPGQGLRLIYYSQIVNDFQKGDIAEGYSVSREKKESFPLTVTSAQKNPTAFYLCASSLDRGDTQYFGPGTRLTVL.

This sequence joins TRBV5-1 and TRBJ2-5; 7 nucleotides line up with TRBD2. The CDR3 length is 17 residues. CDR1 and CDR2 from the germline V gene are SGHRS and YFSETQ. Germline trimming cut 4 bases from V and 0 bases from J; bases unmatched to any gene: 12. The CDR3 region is CASSHRSAGPYQETQYF. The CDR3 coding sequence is TGCGCCAGCAGCCACCGATCAGCGGGACCGTACCAAGAGACCCAGTACTTC.

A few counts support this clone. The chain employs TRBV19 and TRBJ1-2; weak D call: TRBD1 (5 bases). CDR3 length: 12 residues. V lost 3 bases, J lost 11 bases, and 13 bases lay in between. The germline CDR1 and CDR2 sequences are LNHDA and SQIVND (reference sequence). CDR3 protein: CASSMGPNLYTF. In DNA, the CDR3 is TGTGCCAGTAGTATGGGGCCTAACTTGTACACCTTC.

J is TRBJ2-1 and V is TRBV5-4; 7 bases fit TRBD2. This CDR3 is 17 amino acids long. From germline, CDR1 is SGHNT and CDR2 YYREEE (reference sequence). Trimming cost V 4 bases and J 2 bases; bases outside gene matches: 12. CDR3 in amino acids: CASSGASGGGPYNEQFF. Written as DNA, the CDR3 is TGTGCCAGCAGCGGGGCTAGCGGAGGAGGCCCCTACAATGAGCAGTTCTTC.

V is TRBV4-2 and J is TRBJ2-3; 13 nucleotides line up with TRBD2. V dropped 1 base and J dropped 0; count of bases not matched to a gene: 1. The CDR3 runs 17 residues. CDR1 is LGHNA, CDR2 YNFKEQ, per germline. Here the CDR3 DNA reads TGTGCCAGCAGCCAAGGGACTAGCGGGGGTAGCACAGATACGCAGTATTTT. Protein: CASSQGTSGGSTDTQYF.

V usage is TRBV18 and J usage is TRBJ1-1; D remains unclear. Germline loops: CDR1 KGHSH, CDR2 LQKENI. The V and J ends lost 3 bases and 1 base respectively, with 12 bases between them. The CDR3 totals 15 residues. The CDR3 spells CASSPRTHANTEAFF. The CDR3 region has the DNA TGTGCCAGCTCACCCCGGACTCACGCGAACACTGAAGCTTTCTTT.

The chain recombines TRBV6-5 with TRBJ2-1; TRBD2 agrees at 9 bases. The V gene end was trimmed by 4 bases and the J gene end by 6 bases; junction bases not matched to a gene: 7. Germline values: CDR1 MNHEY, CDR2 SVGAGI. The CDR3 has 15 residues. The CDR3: CASSSSGRNSNEQFF. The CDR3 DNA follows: TGTGCCAGCAGTTCCAGCGGGAGGAATAGCAATGAGCAGTTCTTC.